Below are 5 T cell receptor beta chains sequenced from a single sample in a study of cytomegalovirus exposure and HLA in healthy donors. Sequenced by immunoSEQ multiplex PCR; TCRdb stores in-frame clones only, minus some. The sample has about 49,000 clones, roughly 92% seen once. The specimen was PBMCs. These receptors were taken from a man younger than 35 in good health and CMV-seronegative.

In this sample, this clone turned up a few times. This chain links TRBV7-2 with TRBJ1-1; perhaps TRBD1 as D (5 bases). Deletions cut 5 bases from V and 9 bases from J, with 19 bases between. The germline CDR1 and CDR2 sequences are SGHTA and FQGNSA. CDR3 length: 14 residues. In nucleotides, the CDR3 is TGTGCCAGCAGCCTCTCCTCGACAGTATTTCAAGCTTTCTTT. It codes for CASSLSSTVFQAFF.

The rearrangement joins TRBV5-1 to TRBJ2-4, with 8 bases fitting TRBD1. The germline V gene has CDR1 SGHRS and CDR2 YFSETQ. V shed 4 bases and J 6 bases; nucleotides not matched to a gene: 3. The CDR3 consists of 13 residues. DNA for the CDR3: TGCGCCAGCAGCCAAGACAGGGGAAACATTCAGTACTTC. Translating gives CASSQDRGNIQYF.

V gene TRBV9 combines with J gene TRBJ2-4, with 9 bases identical to TRBD2. V shed 0 bases, J shed 1 base, and the junction held 14 bases outside the gene matches. CDR3 length: 20 amino acids. The germline V gene has CDR1 SGDLS and CDR2 YYNGEE. The CDR3 coding sequence is TGTGCCAGCAGCGTAGTCCCGGCTAGCGGGGTGGGTACCGCCAAAAACATTCAGTACTTC. Protein sequence: CASSVVPASGVGTAKNIQYF.

V is TRBV5-8 and J is TRBJ2-7, with D tentatively TRBD1 (6 bases). The V and J ends lost 6 bases and 3 bases respectively, with 19 bases between them. The germline gives CDR1 SGHTS, CDR2 YDEGEE. The CDR3 runs 15 residues. The CDR3 region has the DNA TGTGCCAGCACCAAAACCGGACAGAGACACTACGAGCAGTACTTC. It translates to CASTKTGQRHYEQYF.

The rearrangement links TRBV6-6 to TRBJ2-7; 9 bases map to TRBD2. The CDR3 runs to 15 residues. V was clipped by 0 bases and J by 7 bases; unmatched bases: 7. Germline-derived CDR1 and CDR2 are MNHNY and SVGAGI (reference sequence). The CDR3 region is CASSYSVAGAREQYF. CDR3 DNA: TGTGCCAGCAGTTACTCGGTAGCGGGAGCTCGGGAGCAGTACTTC.